One and the same sample provided the 13 T cell receptor beta chains below, sequenced in a study of blood T cell repertoires in COVID-19 (dated by TCRdb to 2020 to 2022). Library construction relied on the immunoSEQ multiplex PCR assay. TCRdb mirrors the immuneACCESS table, restricted to in-frame sequences. Some clones are absent from its copies; in checked studies, under half trace to an unresolved V gene, and the reason for the others is unknown. A total of around 250,000 clones appear in this sample, about 88% of them only once. Roughly 4% of the sample comes from the top ten. The specimen was peripheral blood. Receptor source: a man younger than 30 with active or convalescent COVID-19.

This clone was observed a single time. The V call is TRBV2, the J call TRBJ2-5; 7 bases match TRBD2. The ends lost 4 bases at V and 4 bases at J; junction bases unmatched: 6. Looked up from germline, CDR1 is SNHLY and CDR2 is FYNNEI. The CDR3 is 14 residues long. The CDR3 loop reads CASSGSGSPETQYF. CDR3 in DNA: TGTGCCAGCAGTGGTAGCGGGTCCCCAGAGACCCAGTACTTC.

The rearrangement uses TRBV28 and TRBJ1-2, with 7 bases lining up with TRBD1. The J segment lost 2 bases and the V segment lost 5 bases, leaving 8 bases of the junction unmatched. This CDR3 has 15 residues. Per the germline V gene, CDR1 is MDHEN and CDR2 is SYDVKM. CDR3 in DNA: TGTGCCAGCAGTGGACCGACAGGGACCAACTATGGCTACACCTTC. As protein: CASSGPTGTNYGYTF.

This sequence joins TRBV5-5 and TRBJ2-5; 7 bases align to TRBD1. The CDR3 is 14 amino acids. Germline V lookup: CDR1 SGHKS, CDR2 YYEKEE (reference sequence). V lost 5 bases to trimming and J lost 4 bases; unmatched junction nucleotides: 8. CDR3 nucleotide sequence: TGTGCCAGCAGGCTACAGGGGACGGTAGAGACCCAGTACTTC. It codes for CASRLQGTVETQYF.

The CDR3 DNA reads TGTGCCAGCAGTTTGAGGGCTTTCGGTTACGAGCAGTACTTC. Translated, it gives CASSLRAFGYEQYF. The chain recombines TRBV28 with TRBJ2-7; D is possibly TRBD2 (5 bases). Germline V gene lookup returns CDR1 MDHEN and CDR2 SYDVKM. This CDR3 contains 14 residues. The V and J ends lost 3 bases and 4 bases respectively, with 13 bases between them.

The rearrangement joins TRBV19 to TRBJ1-6; 10 nucleotides align to TRBD1. The CDR3 loop spans 14 amino acids. Germline V gene lookup returns CDR1 LNHDA and CDR2 SQIVND (reference sequence). V dropped 8 bases and J dropped 5; count of bases not matched to a gene: 3. CDR3 nucleotides: TGTGCCAGTTGGACAGGGGGAAATAATTCACCCCTCCACTTT. The encoded protein is CASWTGGNNSPLHF.

This clone was recorded a few times. The chain couples TRBV16 to TRBJ1-5; 7 bases agree with TRBD1. Looked up from germline, CDR1 is KGHSY and CDR2 is FQNENV. Trimming cost V 4 bases and J 0 bases; bases outside gene matches: 6. The length of the CDR3 is 16 residues. Here the CDR3 DNA reads TGTGCCAGCAGCCCGGCAGGGGGTGATAGCAATCAGCCCCAGCATTTT. It codes for CASSPAGGDSNQPQHF.

This clone showed up just once. This sequence joins TRBV4-3 and TRBJ2-1, with 7 nucleotides matching TRBD2. The CDR3 is made up of 14 amino acids. V was pared by 3 bases and J by 3 bases, with 2 bases of the junction left unmatched. Germline CDR1 and CDR2: LGHNA and YSLEER. The CDR3 loop reads CASSHTGGYNEQFF. The CDR3 nucleotides are TGCGCCAGCAGCCACACGGGAGGCTACAATGAGCAGTTCTTC.

This sequence joins TRBV20-1 and TRBJ2-5, with TRBD2 identical over 10 bases. Germline assignment: CDR1 DFQATT and CDR2 SNEGSKA (reference sequence). The CDR3 sequence is 14 residues long. Unmatched junction bases numbered 8, after V lost 3 bases and J lost 7 bases. The CDR3 DNA sequence: TGCAGTGCTAGTTCGTCTAGCGGGAGCTTGACCCAGTACTTC. Protein sequence: CSASSSSGSLTQYF.

V usage is TRBV3-1 (or the pseudogene TRBV3-2) and J usage is TRBJ2-2; 12 nucleotides line up with TRBD2. The V and J ends lost 4 bases and 5 bases, in that order; junction bases with no gene match: 11. The CDR3 extends over 18 amino acids. CDR1 is LGHDT, CDR2 YNNKEL, per germline (reference sequence). The CDR3 reads CASSPHQRLAGETGELFF. The CDR3 nucleotides read TGTGCCAGCAGCCCTCATCAAAGACTAGCGGGAGAGACCGGGGAGCTGTTTTTT.

In nucleotides, the CDR3 is TGCGCCAGCAGCTTGGGGCGGGGGGCCAAAAACATTCAGTACTTC. Translated: CASSLGRGAKNIQYF. V is TRBV5-1 and J is TRBJ2-4, with 7 nucleotides matching TRBD2. CDR1 is SGHRS and CDR2 is YFSETQ in the germline V gene. The CDR3 contains 15 residues. V shed 0 bases, J shed 1 base, and the junction held 1 base outside the gene matches. Filled out from reference TRBV5-1 and TRBJ2-4, the complete variable domain reads KAGVTQTPRYLIKTRGQQVTLSCSPISGHRSVSWYQQTPGQGLQFLFEYFSETQRNKGNFPGRFSGRQFSNSRSEMNVSTLELGDSALYLCASSLGRGAKNIQYFGAGTRLSVL.

This sequence joins TRBV6-5 and TRBJ2-3; D unclear. Trimming shortened V by 8 bases and J by 0 bases, and 9 bases separated the two germline ends. Germline assignment: CDR1 MNHEY and CDR2 SVGAGI. The CDR3 contains 13 residues. The chain's CDR3 is CASGSGSTDTQYF. The CDR3 DNA is TGTGCCAGCGGTTCGGGTAGCACAGATACGCAGTATTTT.

The chain combines TRBV9 with TRBJ2-1; D remains ambiguous. This CDR3 is built from 15 residues. Germline assignment: CDR1 SGDLS and CDR2 YYNGEE. The V end was cut by 4 bases, the J end by 6 bases, with 17 bases between. This CDR3 reads CASSTTIEPPNEQFF. CDR3 nucleotide sequence: TGTGCCAGCAGCACCACTATCGAGCCCCCCAATGAGCAGTTCTTC.

This chain uses TRBV2 with TRBJ2-2; possibly TRBD1 for D (5 bases). The CDR3 runs to 14 residues. CDR1 and CDR2 (germline): SNHLY, FYNNEI. Trimming stripped 4 bases from V and 6 bases from J, with 12 bases between. The CDR3 sequence: CASSVQGNAGELFF. The CDR3, as DNA: TGTGCCAGCAGTGTCCAGGGTAATGCCGGGGAGCTGTTTTTT.